The 28 T cell receptor beta chains reported below all come from one sample, sequenced in a study of patients and donors after allogeneic stem cell transplantation (dated by TCRdb to 2018 to 2021). The method behind the library was RT-PCR. Sequenced using a NextSeq 550. Starting from the raw public reads, TCRdb applied fastp trimming at Q25, assembled clones with MiXCR and retained in-frame beta chains. Rows are unified per CDR3 protein, each entry keeping the most common DNA and genes. The sample profile shows 20,000 to 25,000 distinct CDR3 sequences; about 30% of them were found once. Around 45% of the sample rests with the top ten. The specimen was blood, either unsorted or a sorted T cell fraction (not recorded which). The receptors originated from a human donor who was either an allogeneic HSCT recipient or a stem cell or donor lymphocyte infusion donor (not recorded which). It is not recorded whose cells these are; they may come from a transplant donor.

In this sample, this clonotype turned up once. This chain joins TRBV20-1 and TRBJ2-7; D is unclear. The CDR3 runs to 14 residues. The V end lost 3 bases, the J end lost 3 bases, and 15 bases lay between the germline ends. The germline V gene encodes CDR1 DFQATT and CDR2 SNEGSKA (reference sequence). The CDR3 DNA is TGCAGTGCTAGGGGCCTGGGTCTTTACTACGAGCAGTACTTC. As protein: CSARGLGLYYEQYF.

V is TRBV6-1 and J is TRBJ1-5; possible D gene TRBD1, 6 bases. The V gene lost 4 bases and the J gene lost 11 bases, with 21 bases spanning the gap. This CDR3 region has 15 residues. Germline loops: CDR1 MNHNS, CDR2 SASEGT. The CDR3 coding sequence is TGTGCCAGCAGTGTTCAAAGGGGGTACCCAGGGGCCCAGCATTTT. It translates to CASSVQRGYPGAQHF.

This clonotype has a handful of counts. The V gene is TRBV28, the J gene TRBJ1-5; a possible D gene is TRBD1 (5 bases). From germline, CDR1 is MDHEN and CDR2 SYDVKM. This CDR3 comprises 15 residues. Trimming took 1 base from V and 3 from J, leaving 10 bases between them. In nucleotides, the CDR3 is TGTGCCAGCAGTTTATCCGACAGAGACAATCAGCCCCAGCATTTT. Protein product: CASSLSDRDNQPQHF.

This clonotype was seen only a few times. This chain links TRBV2 with TRBJ1-5; D perhaps matches TRBD1 (6 bases). Trimming shortened V by 6 bases and J by 4 bases, and 10 bases separated the two germline ends. Germline CDR1 and CDR2: SNHLY and FYNNEI. The CDR3 covers 13 residues. This chain's CDR3 is CASREGVNQPQHF. The CDR3 coding sequence is TGTGCCAGCAGGGAGGGGGTGAATCAGCCCCAGCATTTT.

CDR3 sequence: CASSQVGQASTDTQYF. The CDR3 DNA is TGCGCCAGCAGCCAAGTAGGGCAGGCTAGCACAGATACGCAGTATTTT. This chain joins TRBV4-3 and TRBJ2-3; no firm D call. The CDR3 has 16 amino acids. From germline, CDR1 is LGHNA and CDR2 YSLEER. With 1 base removed from V and 0 bases from J, the gap between germline ends came to 11 bases.

V usage is TRBV27 and J usage is TRBJ2-7; tentatively, D is TRBD1 (5 bases). Trimming removed 2 bases at V and 0 bases at J, with 20 bases between. CDR1 and CDR2 (germline): MNHEY, SMNVEV (reference sequence). The CDR3 length is 18 residues. The CDR3 bases are TGTGCCAGCAGTTTAAGGGGTGGGCCAGGGTTTAACTCCTACGAGCAGTACGTC. Its protein product is CASSLRGGPGFNSYEQYV.

The chain couples TRBV24-1 to TRBJ1-2; unclear D gene. The CDR3 spans 12 residues. V lost 5 bases and J lost 13, with 16 bases in between. Germline values: CDR1 KGHDR, CDR2 SFDVKD. The CDR3 reads CATSGPGDDCTF. CDR3 nucleotides: TGTGCCACCAGTGGTCCGGGCGATGACTGCACCTTC.

This clonotype was found many times. The chain couples TRBV20-1 to TRBJ1-5; D unresolved. CDR3 length: 13 residues. Trimming took off 1 base at V and 9 bases at J, with 13 bases between the two ends. Looked up from germline, CDR1 is DFQATT and CDR2 is SNEGSKA (reference sequence). DNA of the CDR3: TGCAGTGCTAGAGGTCCCCGTAGCGGGCCCCAGCATTTT. Residues: CSARGPRSGPQHF.

This clonotype was observed a few times. This rearrangement joins TRBV20-1 to TRBJ1-5; D gene unclear. The CDR3 runs 13 residues. The germline V and J ends were trimmed by 1 base and 1 base, with 5 bases remaining between them. Germline lookup yields CDR1 DFQATT and CDR2 SNEGSKA (reference sequence). The CDR3 DNA reads as TGCAGTGCTAGAGGAGCGAGCAATCAGCCCCAGCATTTT. Protein: CSARGASNQPQHF.

The J gene is TRBJ1-2, the V gene TRBV7-9, with D uncertain. V dropped 2 bases and J dropped 6 bases, with 13 bases sitting between them. The CDR3 is made up of 14 amino acids. The germline V gene encodes CDR1 SEHNR and CDR2 FQNEAQ (reference sequence). The CDR3 DNA is TGTGCCAGCAGCTTAAGGACCTATGAGGATGGCTACACCTTC. Encoded protein: CASSLRTYEDGYTF.

This clonotype appeared a few times. The J gene is TRBJ2-3, the V gene TRBV4-2, with 7 bases matching TRBD1. Germline CDR1 is LGHNA and CDR2 is YNFKEQ. V lost 4 bases to trimming and J lost 0 bases; unmatched junction nucleotides: 7. The CDR3 has 16 amino acids. CDR3 in DNA: TGTGCCAGCAGCCCTCGACAGGGCAAAAGCACAGATACGCAGTATTTT. This codes for CASSPRQGKSTDTQYF.

This clonotype was recorded a few times. The V gene is TRBV18, the J gene TRBJ1-1; 8 nucleotides agree with TRBD1. CDR3 length: 15 amino acids. V gave up 3 bases and J gave up 4 bases; unmatched junction bases: 7. CDR1 and CDR2 from the germline V gene are KGHSH and LQKENI. CDR3 region: CASSPQGAGSTEAFF. The DNA of the CDR3 is TGTGCCAGCTCACCTCAGGGGGCGGGGAGCACTGAAGCTTTCTTT.

This clonotype was counted between two and nine times. This sequence joins TRBV6-5 and TRBJ2-1; maybe TRBD2 (7 bases). The CDR3 is 16 amino acids. The germline V gene encodes CDR1 MNHEY and CDR2 SVGAGI. Trimming removed 0 bases at V and 1 base at J, with 10 bases between. CDR3 in amino acids: CASSYSKGGSYNEQFF. The CDR3 nucleotides are TGTGCCAGCAGTTACTCGAAGGGGGGGTCCTACAATGAGCAGTTCTTC.

V gene TRBV6-5 combines with J gene TRBJ1-2; a weak D match, TRBD1 (5 bases). V gave up 0 bases and J gave up 1 base, with 9 bases separating them. From germline, CDR1 is MNHEY and CDR2 SVGAGI. This CDR3 has 15 amino acids. The CDR3 protein is CASSYSRGGNYGYTF. DNA for the CDR3: TGTGCCAGCAGTTACTCGAGGGGCGGTAACTATGGCTACACCTTC.

This clonotype occurred a few times. This chain connects TRBV7-9 to TRBJ1-4, with D tentatively TRBD1 (6 bases). Germline V gene data show CDR1 as SEHNR and CDR2 as FQNEAQ (reference sequence). The CDR3 runs to 14 residues. V was cut by 5 bases and J by 5 bases, with 12 bases left in between. Here the CDR3 DNA reads TGTGCCAGCAGCCCGGGACACTCCAATGAAAAACTGTTTTTT. It yields the protein CASSPGHSNEKLFF.

The chain has TRBV6-5 and TRBJ2-1, with TRBD2 matching over 7 bases. From germline, CDR1 is MNHEY and CDR2 SVGAGI. The CDR3 covers 13 residues. Germline trimming cut 8 bases from V and 8 bases from J; bases unmatched to any gene: 9. The CDR3 spells CASWRGKVDEQFF. The CDR3 DNA sequence: TGTGCCAGCTGGCGGGGGAAGGTCGATGAGCAGTTCTTC.

This clonotype was seen a few times. The chain has TRBV20-1 and TRBJ1-3, with D hard to call. Trimming shortened V by 0 bases and J by 0 bases, and 15 bases separated the two germline ends. Germline V gives CDR1 DFQATT, CDR2 SNEGSKA (reference sequence). The CDR3 totals 17 residues. The CDR3: CSARDRGRAYSGNTIYF. The CDR3 DNA sequence: TGCAGTGCTAGAGATCGGGGAAGGGCCTACTCTGGAAACACCATATATTTT.

This clonotype appeared a few times. The chain combines TRBV5-1 with TRBJ1-1, with D maybe TRBD1 (5 bases). V lost 0 bases to trimming and J lost 11 bases, with 17 bases between them. The V gene's germline CDR1 is SGHRS and CDR2 YFSETQ. This CDR3 contains 14 residues. CDR3 in amino acids: CASSLGQLWDMAFF. CDR3 nucleotide sequence: TGCGCCAGCAGCTTGGGACAGCTTTGGGATATGGCTTTCTTT. The full variable domain, rest sourced from reference TRBV5-1 and TRBJ1-1, is KAGVTQTPRYLIKTRGQQVTLSCSPISGHRSVSWYQQTPGQGLQFLFEYFSETQRNKGNFPGRFSGRQFSNSRSEMNVSTLELGDSALYLCASSLGQLWDMAFFGQGTRLTVV.

This chain links TRBV5-1 with TRBJ2-2; no clear D gene. V was clipped by 2 bases and J by 2 bases, with 13 bases between them. The CDR3 runs 16 residues. Per the germline V gene, CDR1 is SGHRS and CDR2 is YFSETQ. This CDR3 is CASSFGVASNTGELFF. CDR3 nucleotides: TGCGCCAGCAGCTTTGGAGTGGCCTCCAACACCGGGGAGCTGTTTTTT. Using reference TRBV5-1 and TRBJ2-2 for the parts outside the CDR3, the full variable domain is KAGVTQTPRYLIKTRGQQVTLSCSPISGHRSVSWYQQTPGQGLQFLFEYFSETQRNKGNFPGRFSGRQFSNSRSEMNVSTLELGDSALYLCASSFGVASNTGELFFGEGSRLTVL.

The gene calls are TRBV20-1 and TRBJ1-4; D might be TRBD1 (5 bases). Trimming removed 0 bases from V and 5 bases from J, with 7 bases in between. The CDR3 totals 13 residues. The germline V gene has CDR1 DFQATT and CDR2 SNEGSKA (reference sequence). CDR3 loop: CSAREGGNEKLFF. The CDR3 DNA sequence: TGCAGTGCTAGAGAGGGGGGGAATGAAAAACTGTTTTTT.

The rearrangement links TRBV6-5 to TRBJ1-6, with 10 bases matching TRBD1. Germline V gene lookup returns CDR1 MNHEY and CDR2 SVGAGI. This CDR3 contains 15 residues. V was pared by 7 bases and J by 7 bases, with 7 bases of the junction left unmatched. Here the CDR3 DNA reads TGTGCCAGCACCTTGACAGGGGGCTCAAATTCACCCCTCCACTTT. Encoded protein: CASTLTGGSNSPLHF.

The rearrangement uses TRBV16 and TRBJ2-7; D is uncertain. Germline lookup yields CDR1 KGHSY and CDR2 FQNENV. This CDR3 is built from 14 residues. Trimming took 3 bases from V and 0 from J, leaving 9 bases between them. CDR3 nucleotides: TGTGCCAGCAGCCACCCGGCCAGCTCCTACGAGCAGTACGTC. It specifies CASSHPASSYEQYV.

This clonotype was observed at least ten times. The chain has TRBV7-9 and TRBJ1-4; D remains ambiguous. Germline V lookup: CDR1 SEHNR, CDR2 FQNEAQ (reference sequence). V was cut by 3 bases and J by 0 bases, with 5 bases left in between. CDR3 length equals 14 residues. CDR3 protein: CASSFTATNEKLFF. CDR3 sequence (DNA): TGTGCCAGCAGCTTTACCGCAACTAATGAAAAACTGTTTTTT.

The V gene is TRBV25-1, the J gene TRBJ2-7; D is unresolved. Between the trimmed V and J ends, which lost 1 base and 2 bases, there was a span of 6 bases. This CDR3 comprises 13 residues. Germline V gene sequence: CDR1 MGHDK, CDR2 SYGVNS. CDR3 sequence (DNA): TGTGCCAGCAGTGAATTCGGCACCTACGAGCAGTACTTC. This encodes CASSEFGTYEQYF.

Concerning this clonotype itself: At one of its ends the junction is not consistent with the germline gene, which may arise from a read error. This chain connects TRBV11-2 to TRBJ2-1; 7 bases are shared with TRBD1. The CDR3 extends over 15 amino acids. The V gene's germline CDR1 is SGHAT and CDR2 FQNNGV. The CDR3 here is CASSSQGSSYNEQSF. The CDR3 nucleotides read TGTGCCAGCAGCTCACAGGGGAGCTCCTACAATGAGCAGTCCTTC.

This clonotype was detected only a few times. V is TRBV5-1 and J is TRBJ2-1, with a tentative D call TRBD2 (5 bases). The V and J ends lost 5 bases and 2 bases respectively, with 8 bases between them. The CDR3 is 13 residues long. Germline V gene sequence: CDR1 SGHRS, CDR2 YFSETQ. The CDR3 DNA reads as TGCGCCAGCAGGGAGGTCACCTACAATGAGCAGTTCTTC. Its protein is CASREVTYNEQFF. Supplemented by reference TRBV5-1 and TRBJ2-1, the full variable domain reads KAGVTQTPRYLIKTRGQQVTLSCSPISGHRSVSWYQQTPGQGLQFLFEYFSETQRNKGNFPGRFSGRQFSNSRSEMNVSTLELGDSALYLCASREVTYNEQFFGPGTRLTVL.

There are a few counts of this clonotype. V and J are TRBV12-3 or TRBV12-4 and TRBJ1-5; tentative D call: TRBD1 (5 bases). The V gene lost 2 bases and the J gene lost 2 bases, with 10 bases spanning the gap. The CDR3 has 15 amino acids. CDR3 sequence reads: CASSLRGVGNQPQHF. In nucleotides, the CDR3 is TGTGCCAGCAGTTTAAGGGGAGTGGGCAATCAGCCCCAGCATTTT.

This chain joins TRBV7-2 and TRBJ1-5; D not certain. The germline V gene has CDR1 SGHTA and CDR2 FQGNSA. V was trimmed by 1 base and J by 5 bases, leaving 6 bases between them. CDR3 length equals 13 residues. As DNA, the CDR3 is TGTGCCAGCAGCTTAGATACTGATCAGCCCCAGCATTTT. Protein product: CASSLDTDQPQHF.